Presented here are 4 T cell receptor beta chains from one specimen sequenced in a study of blood T cell repertoires in COVID-19. Using immunoSEQ multiplex PCR, the repertoire was profiled, and TCRdb retains in-frame clones only, with some absent. In the table there are a few hundred thousand clones, around 89% of which are singletons. The sequenced material came from peripheral blood. Receptors were obtained from a woman aged 60-75 years with acute or convalescent COVID-19.

This rearrangement joins TRBV9 to TRBJ2-3, with D possibly TRBD1 on 5 matching bases. Germline V gene lookup returns CDR1 SGDLS and CDR2 YYNGEE. The germline V and J ends were trimmed by 0 bases and 5 bases, with 10 bases remaining between them. The CDR3 is made up of 14 amino acids. Here the CDR3 reads CASSVGGAGDTQYF. The CDR3 coding sequence is TGTGCCAGCAGCGTAGGGGGCGCCGGAGATACGCAGTATTTT.

The chain joins TRBV12-3 or TRBV12-4 to TRBJ2-7; D not resolved. Trimming removed 7 bases at V and 0 bases at J, with 10 bases between. The length of the CDR3 is 13 residues. In nucleotides, the CDR3 is TGTGCCAGCACCCTCCCGGGCTCCTACGAGCAGTACTTC. Its protein product is CASTLPGSYEQYF.

The V call is TRBV5-1, the J call TRBJ1-1, with D perhaps matching TRBD1 (5 bases). This CDR3 is 13 amino acids long. Germline assignment: CDR1 SGHRS and CDR2 YFSETQ. The V gene lost 4 bases and the J gene lost 2 bases, with 9 bases spanning the gap. CDR3 DNA sequence: TGCGCCAGCAGCACCCAGGGTAACACTGAAGCTTTCTTT. Translation: CASSTQGNTEAFF.

The V call is TRBV2, the J call TRBJ2-1; perhaps TRBD2 as D (6 bases). The V gene's germline CDR1 is SNHLY and CDR2 FYNNEI. V dropped 0 bases and J dropped 7 bases, with 13 bases sitting between them. The CDR3 spans 15 residues. CDR3 region: CASSEASGWGNEQFF. Here the CDR3 DNA reads TGTGCCAGCAGTGAAGCGAGCGGGTGGGGTAATGAGCAGTTCTTC.